This TCR beta chain was sequenced in a study of beta chain features in type 1 diabetes. Study-wide results and caveats: Moderate yet significant TCRB CDR3 shortening was seen in Type 1 diabetes patients in all four CD4+ subsets. Whether TCRB rearrangement is influenced by HLA type was left unresolved in this analysis.

What was sequenced were expressed TCRB transcripts, since all of the isolated RNA had been reverse transcribed. TCRdb keeps only in-frame clones here, not all; method: immunoSEQ multiplex PCR. Of about 930,000 clones in the sample, 15% to 20% are singletons; the top ten hold around 0.02%. This clone was seen a few times. Its antigen remains unknown. This specimen includes other DNA sequences encoding the same CDR3. The sample taken for sequencing was naive CD4+ T cells from blood. This clonotype originated in a woman aged 18-29 years in good health.

CDR3 DNA: TGTGCCAGCAGTTTAAGGGACAGGGGGCCATACGAGCAGTACTTC. Encoded protein: CASSLRDRGPYEQYF. This rearrangement joins TRBV27 to TRBJ2-7, with 12 bases fitting TRBD1. CDR3 size: 15 residues. V shed 2 bases, J shed 4 bases, and the junction held 3 bases outside the gene matches. Looked up from germline, CDR1 is MNHEY and CDR2 is SMNVEV (reference sequence).